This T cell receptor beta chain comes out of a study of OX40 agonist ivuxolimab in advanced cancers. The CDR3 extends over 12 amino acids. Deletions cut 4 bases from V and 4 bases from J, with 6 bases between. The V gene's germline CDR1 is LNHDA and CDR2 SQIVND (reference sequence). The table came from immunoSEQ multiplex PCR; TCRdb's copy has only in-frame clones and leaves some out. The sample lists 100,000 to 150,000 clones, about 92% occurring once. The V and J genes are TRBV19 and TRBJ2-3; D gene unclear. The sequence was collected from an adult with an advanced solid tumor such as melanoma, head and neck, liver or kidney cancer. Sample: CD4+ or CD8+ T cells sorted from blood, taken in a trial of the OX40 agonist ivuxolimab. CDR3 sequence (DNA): TGTGCCAGTAGTACCGAGGCAGATACGCAGTATTTT. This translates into CASSTEADTQYF.